This note documents a single T cell receptor (beta chain) sequence. Expressed TCRB transcripts were sequenced after all isolated RNA was converted to cDNA. Profiled with immunoSEQ multiplex PCR; TCRdb holds only in-frame clones, not every one. The sample shows 900,000 or so clones, roughly a sixth of them seen only once. The source of the sample is a study of beta chain features in type 1 diabetes. Germline values: CDR1 SGHTA, CDR2 FQGNSA. The V gene lost 3 bases and the J gene lost 4 bases, with 9 bases spanning the gap. This CDR3 is 13 amino acids long. Every sorted population was more than 95% pure.

The source material was naive CD4+ T cells from blood. The genes are TRBV7-2 and TRBJ1-2, with TRBD1 as a possible D gene (5 bases). The TCR was taken from a woman under 30 in good health. Here the CDR3 reads CASSFRDLYGYTF. DNA of the CDR3: TGTGCCAGCAGCTTCCGGGACCTCTATGGCTACACCTTC.